Sequencing of this T cell receptor (beta chain) was carried out in a study of blood T cell repertoires in COVID-19. Study-wide background: COVID-19 samples collected from the United States, Italy and Spain covered acute and convalescent phases. T cells, B-cell-depleted T cells, or PBMCs supplied cDNA or gDNA.

Germline CDR1 MDHEN, CDR2 SYDVKM. V was trimmed by 5 bases and J by 0 bases, leaving 8 bases between them. CDR3 length: 14 amino acids. In the original analysis: The authors estimated nucleated cell counts from reference gene primer amplification. Profiled with immunoSEQ multiplex PCR; TCRdb holds only in-frame clones, not every one. V and J calls and clone size are given by that table; D and trimming were obtained from the DNA. The sample holds about 110,000 clones, about two thirds seen once. The J gene is TRBJ1-3, the V gene TRBV28, with D unresolved. The origin of this receptor is a middle-aged woman with acute or convalescent COVID-19. Specimen: peripheral blood. CDR3 bases: TGTGCCAGCAGTATCTCCGGCTCTGGAAACACCATATATTTT. Amino acid sequence: CASSISGSGNTIYF.